One TCR beta chain is described in this entry. What it binds is unknown. Making the TCR beta libraries involved quantitative 5'-RACE with molecular barcodes. MiXCR, run by TCRdb on the 5' RACE reads, gives a single entry per CDR3 protein. This sample yields fewer than 500,000 distinct CDR3 sequences, of which approximately 26% are seen a single time; 0.85% to 1% belongs to the top ten. This record comes from a study of CD8 T cells in ankylosing spondylitis. Germline values: CDR1 KGHDR, CDR2 SFDVKD. The V and J ends lost 4 bases and 0 bases, in that order; junction bases with no gene match: 3. The CDR3 extends over 16 amino acids. General study points: Reportedly, disease-linked clones are significantly enriched in ankylosing spondylitis patients' matched synovial fluid. A subset of motif variants has previously been described in the synovial fluid and blood of reactive arthritis. Peripheral blood held disease-linked clones only at relatively low frequency, and these were CD8+. The study identified a TCR beta motif of 7 or 8 highly homologous variants that appeared characteristic of ankylosing spondylitis blood.

The genes are TRBV24-1 and TRBJ2-1, with 9 bases matching TRBD1. This receptor was taken from a male donor with ankylosing spondylitis. The sequenced material came from blood, either unsorted or a sorted T cell fraction (not recorded which). CDR3 sequence (DNA): TGTGCCACCAGTGACCGGGACAGGGACTCCTACAATGAGCAGTTCTTC. Translation gives CATSDRDRDSYNEQFF.